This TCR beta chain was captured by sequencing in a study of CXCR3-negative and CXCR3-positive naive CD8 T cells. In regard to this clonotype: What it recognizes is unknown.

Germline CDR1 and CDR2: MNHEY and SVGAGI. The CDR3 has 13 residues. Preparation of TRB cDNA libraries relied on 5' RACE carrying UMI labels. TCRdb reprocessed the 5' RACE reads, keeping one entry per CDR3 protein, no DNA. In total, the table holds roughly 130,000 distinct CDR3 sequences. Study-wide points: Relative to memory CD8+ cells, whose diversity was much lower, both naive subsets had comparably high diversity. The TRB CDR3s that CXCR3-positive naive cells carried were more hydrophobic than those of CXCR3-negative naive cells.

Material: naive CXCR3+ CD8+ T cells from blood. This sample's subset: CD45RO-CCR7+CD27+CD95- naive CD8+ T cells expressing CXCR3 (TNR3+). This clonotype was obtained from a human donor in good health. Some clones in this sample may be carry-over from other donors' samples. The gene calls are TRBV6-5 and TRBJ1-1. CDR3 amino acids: CASSGHYNTEAFF.